This T cell receptor (beta chain) was recorded in a study of blood T cell repertoires in COVID-19. The overall study: Sample material is recorded as cDNA or gDNA derived from T cells, B-cell-depleted T cells, or PBMCs.

Per the original methods: Cell counts per sample came from amplifying reference gene primers. Assay used: immunoSEQ multiplex PCR; TCRdb lists only in-frame clones, some missing. D and trimming were read from the DNA, whereas the V and J calls and clone size are those reported in that table. This table holds 150,000 to 200,000 clones, approximately 80% found once. This CDR3 has 14 amino acids. Germline V lookup: CDR1 MNHEY, CDR2 SVGAGI. J lost 3 bases, V lost 7 bases, and 3 bases had no gene match. The sequenced sample was peripheral blood. V gene TRBV6-5 combines with J gene TRBJ1-4, with 9 bases matching TRBD1. The TCR comes from a woman in her sixties or seventies with COVID-19, enrolled during active disease. The CDR3 loop is CASIRDRANEKLFF. CDR3 DNA: TGTGCCAGCATTCGGGACAGGGCTAATGAAAAACTGTTTTTT.